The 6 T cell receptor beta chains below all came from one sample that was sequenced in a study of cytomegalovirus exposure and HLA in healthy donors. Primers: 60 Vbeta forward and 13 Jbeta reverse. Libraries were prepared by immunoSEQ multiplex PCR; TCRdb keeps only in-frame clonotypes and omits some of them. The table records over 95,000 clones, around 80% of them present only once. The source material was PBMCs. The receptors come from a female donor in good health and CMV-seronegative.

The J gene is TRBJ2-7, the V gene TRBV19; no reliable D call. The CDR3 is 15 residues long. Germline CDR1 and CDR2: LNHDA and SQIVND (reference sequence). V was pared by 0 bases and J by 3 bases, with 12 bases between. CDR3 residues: CASSIDRRGHYEQYF. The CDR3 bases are TGTGCCAGTAGTATAGATCGTAGAGGTCACTACGAGCAGTACTTC.

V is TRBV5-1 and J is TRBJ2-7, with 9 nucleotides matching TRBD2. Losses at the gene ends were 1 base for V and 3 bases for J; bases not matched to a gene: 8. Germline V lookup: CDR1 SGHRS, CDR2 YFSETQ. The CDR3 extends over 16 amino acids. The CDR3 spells CASSLFSRGGFYEQYF. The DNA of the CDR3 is TGCGCCAGCAGCTTGTTTTCGCGGGGGGGCTTCTACGAGCAGTACTTC.

The CDR3 loop is CASSLEGVSPTDTQYF. In DNA form, the CDR3 reads TGTGCCAGCAGCTTAGAGGGGGTCTCCCCCACAGATACGCAGTATTTT. V and J are TRBV7-2 and TRBJ2-3; the D gene is possibly TRBD1 (6 bases). Between the trimmed V and J ends, which lost 1 base and 2 bases, there was a span of 13 bases. Germline V gene sequence: CDR1 SGHTA, CDR2 FQGNSA. The CDR3 covers 16 residues. Filled out from reference TRBV7-2 and TRBJ2-3, the complete variable domain reads GAGVSQSPSNKVTEKGKDVELRCDPISGHTALYWYRQSLGQGLEFLIYFQGNSAPDKSGLPSDRFSAERTGGSVSTLTIQRTQQEDSAVYLCASSLEGVSPTDTQYFGPGTRLTVL.

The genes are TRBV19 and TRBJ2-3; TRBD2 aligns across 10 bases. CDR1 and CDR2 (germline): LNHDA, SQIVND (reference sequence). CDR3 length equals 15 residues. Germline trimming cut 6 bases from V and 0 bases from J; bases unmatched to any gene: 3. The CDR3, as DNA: TGTGCCAGTAGGGAGCGGGGGGGCAGCACAGATACGCAGTATTTT. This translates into CASRERGGSTDTQYF.

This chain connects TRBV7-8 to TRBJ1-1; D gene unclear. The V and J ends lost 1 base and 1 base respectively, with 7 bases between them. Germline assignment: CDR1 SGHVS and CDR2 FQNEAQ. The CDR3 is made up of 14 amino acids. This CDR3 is CASSLGRENTEAFF. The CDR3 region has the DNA TGTGCCAGCAGCTTAGGTAGAGAGAACACTGAAGCTTTCTTT. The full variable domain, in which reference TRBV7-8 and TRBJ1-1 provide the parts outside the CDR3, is GAGVSQSPRYKVAKRGQDVALRCDPISGHVSLFWYQQALGQGPEFLTYFQNEAQLDKSGLPSDRFFAERPEGSVSTLKIQRTQQEDSAVYLCASSLGRENTEAFFGQGTRLTVV.

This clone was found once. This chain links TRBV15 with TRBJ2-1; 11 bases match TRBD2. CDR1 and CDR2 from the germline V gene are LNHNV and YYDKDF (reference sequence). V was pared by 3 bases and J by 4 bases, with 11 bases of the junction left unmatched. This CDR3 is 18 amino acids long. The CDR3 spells CATSSRGLAGGKYNEQFF. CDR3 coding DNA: TGTGCCACCAGCAGTCGGGGGCTAGCGGGGGGTAAATACAATGAGCAGTTCTTC.